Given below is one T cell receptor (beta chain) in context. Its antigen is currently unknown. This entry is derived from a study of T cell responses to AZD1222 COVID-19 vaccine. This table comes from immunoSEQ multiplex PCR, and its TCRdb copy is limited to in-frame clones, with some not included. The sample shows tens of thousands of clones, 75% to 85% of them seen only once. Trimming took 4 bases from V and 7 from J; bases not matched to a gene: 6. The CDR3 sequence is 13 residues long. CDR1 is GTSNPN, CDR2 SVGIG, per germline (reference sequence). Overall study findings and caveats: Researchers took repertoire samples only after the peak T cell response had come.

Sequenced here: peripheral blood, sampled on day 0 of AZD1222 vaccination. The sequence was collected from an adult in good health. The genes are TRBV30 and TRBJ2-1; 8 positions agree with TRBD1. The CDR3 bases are TGTGCCTGGACGGGACAGGTTCGTAATGAGCAGTTCTTC. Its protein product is CAWTGQVRNEQFF.